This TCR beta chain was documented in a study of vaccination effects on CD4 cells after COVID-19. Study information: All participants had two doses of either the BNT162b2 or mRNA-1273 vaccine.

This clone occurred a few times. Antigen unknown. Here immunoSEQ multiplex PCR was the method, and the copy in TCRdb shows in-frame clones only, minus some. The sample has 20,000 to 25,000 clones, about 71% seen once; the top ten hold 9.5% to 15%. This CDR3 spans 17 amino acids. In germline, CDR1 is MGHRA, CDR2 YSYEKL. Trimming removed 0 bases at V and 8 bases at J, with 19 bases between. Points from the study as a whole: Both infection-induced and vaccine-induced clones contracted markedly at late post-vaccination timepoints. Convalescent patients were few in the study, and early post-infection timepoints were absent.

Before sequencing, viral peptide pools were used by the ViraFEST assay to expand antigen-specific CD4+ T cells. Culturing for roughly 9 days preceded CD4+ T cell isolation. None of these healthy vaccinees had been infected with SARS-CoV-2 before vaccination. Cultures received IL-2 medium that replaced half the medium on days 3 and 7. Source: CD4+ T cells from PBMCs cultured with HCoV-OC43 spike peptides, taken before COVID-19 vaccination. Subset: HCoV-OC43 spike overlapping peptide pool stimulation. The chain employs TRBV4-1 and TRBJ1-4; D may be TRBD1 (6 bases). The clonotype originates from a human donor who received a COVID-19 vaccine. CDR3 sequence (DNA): TGCGCCAGCAGCCAAGATACTGCACAGGGTTTTGTAGAAAAACTGTTTTTT. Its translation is CASSQDTAQGFVEKLFF.